One and the same sample provided the 23 T cell receptor beta chains below, sequenced in a study of cytomegalovirus exposure and HLA in healthy donors (TCRdb year 2017). The library was obtained by the immunoSEQ multiplex PCR assay. For the multiplex PCR, a mixture combining 60 forward primers for TCR Vbeta segments and 13 reverse primers for TCR Jbeta segments was used. Here the immuneACCESS table is served through TCRdb, limited to in-frame sequences with V and J called. Missing clones are a known gap in these copies; in checked studies unresolved V genes cover under half, and the rest lacks a known reason. The sample contains about 130,000 clones, 15% to 20% of them found a single time. The ten biggest clones cover 2.9% of the sample. Source material: PBMCs. The origin of the receptors is a female donor in good health and CMV-seropositive.

This clone was found a few times. The V call is TRBV12-2, the J call TRBJ1-2. TRBV12-2 counts as a pseudogene. The CDR3 runs 19 residues. The CDR3 coding sequence is TGTGCAAGTCGCTTAGGGGTAAGGCAGGGACTCAGAGGTAGGTATGGCTACACCTTC. Protein product: CASRLGVRQGLRGRYGYTF.

This rearrangement joins TRBV5-4 to TRBJ2-1, with 10 positions matching TRBD2. V was clipped by 0 bases and J by 0 bases; unmatched bases: 6. The CDR3 spans 18 residues. Germline V gene lookup returns CDR1 SGHNT and CDR2 YYREEE (reference sequence). For the CDR3, the DNA is TGTGCCAGCAGCTTGGCCAAGGCTAGCGGGAGCTCCTACAATGAGCAGTTCTTC. Amino acids: CASSLAKASGSSYNEQFF.

This chain uses TRBV29-1 with TRBJ1-1; TRBD1 agrees at 10 bases. Germline CDR1 SQVTM, CDR2 ANQGSEA. The junction had 5 bases not matched to a gene; V was cut back by 5 bases and J by 8 bases. The CDR3 totals 12 residues. CDR3 region: CSVYWDRGEAFF. The CDR3 bases are TGCAGCGTTTATTGGGACAGGGGAGAAGCTTTCTTT.

A few counts support this clone. This rearrangement joins TRBV6-5 to TRBJ1-5; maybe TRBD1 (5 bases). The germline V gene encodes CDR1 MNHEY and CDR2 SVGAGI. There are 13 residues in the CDR3. Trimming removed 0 bases at V and 10 bases at J, with 10 bases between. CDR3 bases: TGTGCCAGCAGTTACTCTTCTCAGGGTCCCCAGCATTTT. Translated, it gives CASSYSSQGPQHF.

The DNA for the CDR3 is TGTGCCTGGAGTGTAGGTGGGGGGGGTGCAGAGACCCAGTACTTC. Amino acids: CAWSVGGGGAETQYF. V is TRBV30 and J is TRBJ2-5; 7 bases fit TRBD2. Germline CDR1 is GTSNPN and CDR2 is SVGIG (reference sequence). With 0 bases clipped from V and 4 bases from J, the junction kept 8 bases outside the gene matches. This CDR3 has 15 residues. The complete variable domain, with remaining parts taken from reference TRBV30 and TRBJ2-5, reads SQTIHQWPATLVQPVGSPLSLECTVEGTSNPNLYWYRQAAGRGLQLLFYSVGIGQISSEVPQNLSASRPQDRQFILSSKKLLLSDSGFYLCAWSVGGGGAETQYFGPGTRLLVL.

This clone was seen a few times. The rearrangement uses TRBV28 and TRBJ1-4; a weak D match, TRBD1 (5 bases). Germline V gene sequence: CDR1 MDHEN, CDR2 SYDVKM. CDR3 length: 14 residues. Trimming removed 2 bases from V and 8 bases from J, with 12 bases in between. Here the CDR3 reads CASSLGQGREKLFF. CDR3 nucleotides: TGTGCCAGCAGTTTAGGGCAGGGAAGGGAAAAACTGTTTTTT.

The V gene is TRBV11-1, the J gene TRBJ2-5; TRBD1 is a possible D gene (5 bases). Trimming stripped 3 bases from V and 2 bases from J, with 10 bases between. The CDR3 has 14 residues. Germline CDR1 SGHAT, CDR2 FQDESV (reference sequence). The CDR3 nucleotides read TGTGCCAGCAGCTTCGGCCAGGGACAAGAGACCCAGTACTTC. Protein: CASSFGQGQETQYF. The full variable domain, with the rest looked up from reference TRBV11-1 and TRBJ2-5, is EAEVAQSPRYKITEKSQAVAFWCDPISGHATLYWYRQILGQGPELLVQFQDESVVDDSQLPKDRFSAERLKGVDSTLKIQPAELGDSAMYLCASSFGQGQETQYFGPGTRLLVL.

The rearrangement joins TRBV5-4 to TRBJ2-5; 9 bases are shared with TRBD1. Germline-derived CDR1 and CDR2 are SGHNT and YYREEE (reference sequence). This CDR3 is built from 16 residues. Losses at the gene ends were 0 bases for V and 5 bases for J; bases not matched to a gene: 8. CDR3 region: CASSLEPTGGRETQYF. CDR3 coding DNA: TGTGCCAGCAGCTTGGAACCGACAGGGGGGAGGGAGACCCAGTACTTC. The variable domain in full, completed from reference TRBV5-4 and TRBJ2-5, reads ETGVTQSPTHLIKTRGQQVTLRCSSQSGHNTVSWYQQALGQGPQFIFQYYREEENGRGNFPPRFSGLQFPNYSSELNVNALELDDSALYLCASSLEPTGGRETQYFGPGTRLLVL.

This clone was seen a few times. The rearrangement links TRBV19 to TRBJ1-6; 7 bases align to TRBD1. In germline, CDR1 is LNHDA, CDR2 SQIVND (reference sequence). This CDR3 contains 16 residues. V shed 4 bases and J 5 bases; nucleotides not matched to a gene: 8. CDR3 residues: CASSRGYGTDNSPLHF. CDR3 sequence (DNA): TGTGCCAGTAGTAGAGGGTATGGGACAGATAATTCACCCCTCCACTTT.

The chain combines TRBV6-1 with TRBJ1-5; weak D call: TRBD1 (6 bases). The CDR3 extends over 14 amino acids. V lost 3 bases and J lost 6, with 12 bases in between. Germline CDR1 MNHNS, CDR2 SASEGT. CDR3 region: CASSDKRGTQPQHF. Here the CDR3 DNA reads TGTGCCAGCAGTGACAAAAGGGGGACTCAGCCCCAGCATTTT.

This clone has more than one count but fewer than ten. This chain connects TRBV28 to TRBJ2-5; 9 bases are shared with TRBD2. Germline V gives CDR1 MDHEN, CDR2 SYDVKM. J lost 3 bases, V lost 4 bases, and 6 bases had no gene match. CDR3 length equals 15 residues. The CDR3 DNA follows: TGTGCCAGCAGTTCCATAGCGGGGGTAGAAGAGACCCAGTACTTC. Protein product: CASSSIAGVEETQYF. Full variable domain (outside the CDR3, taken from reference TRBV28 and TRBJ2-5): DVKVTQSSRYLVKRTGEKVFLECVQDMDHENMFWYRQDPGLGLRLIYFSYDVKMKEKGDIPEGYSVSREKKERFSLILESASTNQTSMYLCASSSIAGVEETQYFGPGTRLLVL.

This chain uses TRBV18 with TRBJ2-2; D remains ambiguous. The CDR3 has 15 amino acids. Germline loops: CDR1 KGHSH, CDR2 LQKENI. V lost 6 bases and J lost 2, with 13 bases in between. The CDR3 loop reads CASSVGQANTGELFF. The CDR3 DNA reads as TGTGCCAGCTCCGTCGGCCAGGCTAACACCGGGGAGCTGTTTTTT.

A few counts support this clone. The gene calls are TRBV27 and TRBJ2-2; 7 bases are a match to TRBD2. Germline lookup yields CDR1 MNHEY and CDR2 SMNVEV (reference sequence). This CDR3 has 15 amino acids. Germline trimming cut 6 bases from V and 4 bases from J; bases unmatched to any gene: 8. The CDR3 is CASSLRGGSTGELFF. The CDR3 coding sequence is TGTGCCAGCAGCCTACGCGGGGGTTCCACCGGGGAGCTGTTTTTT.

The chain joins TRBV4-2 to TRBJ2-2; 13 bases align to TRBD2. The V and J ends lost 4 bases and 8 bases, in that order; junction bases with no gene match: 10. Germline loops: CDR1 LGHNA, CDR2 YNFKEQ. The CDR3 is 17 residues long. CDR3 protein: CASSPVELAGGLGELFF. The DNA of the CDR3 is TGTGCCAGCAGCCCTGTGGAACTAGCGGGAGGGTTGGGGGAGCTGTTTTTT.

The chain is built from TRBV7-2 and TRBJ2-5, with D tentatively TRBD1 (6 bases). The V end lost 5 bases, the J end lost 2 bases, and 9 bases lay between the germline ends. This CDR3 region has 13 residues. The germline gives CDR1 SGHTA, CDR2 FQGNSA. CDR3 coding DNA: TGTGCCAGCAGCGCCGGACAGCAAGAGACCCAGTACTTC. Its translation: CASSAGQQETQYF.

The chain couples TRBV19 to TRBJ2-1, with 7 nucleotides matching TRBD2. The CDR3 has 16 residues. Germline lookup yields CDR1 LNHDA and CDR2 SQIVND (reference sequence). The J segment lost 6 bases and the V segment lost 5 bases, leaving 13 bases of the junction unmatched. CDR3 sequence (DNA): TGTGCCAGTAGTCTCCTCCCGGGGGGTCTAACCAATGAGCAGTTCTTC. Translation: CASSLLPGGLTNEQFF.

This clone was seen only a few times. The chain couples TRBV10-2 to TRBJ2-1, with D perhaps matching TRBD2 (6 bases). Germline V gene lookup returns CDR1 WSHSY and CDR2 SAAADI. The ends were cut back, 3 bases at V and 4 bases at J, with 13 bases in the middle. The CDR3 sequence is 15 residues long. The CDR3 bases are TGCGCCAGCAGTGACGTAGGAGGAGGGTACAATGAGCAGTTCTTC. Translated, it gives CASSDVGGGYNEQFF.

This clone came up a few times. The chain joins TRBV9 to TRBJ2-1; the match to TRBD2 covers 11 bases. Trimming removed 4 bases from V and 9 bases from J; junction bases left unmatched: 6. This CDR3 has 14 amino acids. Germline CDR1 SGDLS, CDR2 YYNGEE. For the CDR3, the DNA is TGTGCCAGCAGCCTAGCGGGGGGAGTTGTTGAGCAGTTCTTC. Protein product: CASSLAGGVVEQFF.

The chain recombines TRBV30 with TRBJ2-5; 9 bases align to TRBD2. The CDR3 covers 13 residues. Germline V gene sequence: CDR1 GTSNPN, CDR2 SVGIG (reference sequence). V was clipped by 7 bases and J by 0 bases; unmatched bases: 3. Here the CDR3 reads CASSSGDQETQYF. The CDR3 DNA reads TGTGCCTCCTCTAGCGGGGACCAAGAGACCCAGTACTTC.

This rearrangement joins TRBV29-1 to TRBJ1-6; D perhaps matches TRBD1 (5 bases). CDR3 length: 13 residues. CDR1 SQVTM and CDR2 ANQGSEA come from the germline V gene. V lost 6 bases and J lost 5, with 11 bases in between. The CDR3 coding sequence is TGCAGCGTCCCGGGACTCAATAATTCACCCCTCCACTTT. Protein product: CSVPGLNNSPLHF.

The chain couples TRBV30 to TRBJ1-1, with D possibly being TRBD1 (6 bases). Germline CDR1 GTSNPN, CDR2 SVGIG (reference sequence). This CDR3 has 13 amino acids. V lost 3 bases to trimming and J lost 1 base, with 9 bases between them. Here the CDR3 reads CAWSLGGNTEAFF. The CDR3 nucleotides are TGTGCCTGGAGCCTAGGGGGGAACACTGAAGCTTTCTTT.

J is TRBJ2-7 and V is TRBV7-9, with TRBD2 matching 9 bases. Germline V gene sequence: CDR1 SEHNR, CDR2 FQNEAQ (reference sequence). V was pared by 5 bases and J by 8 bases, with 7 bases of the junction left unmatched. The CDR3 totals 13 residues. CDR3 sequence reads: CASSPGLAIQQYF. The CDR3 nucleotides are TGTGCCAGCAGCCCGGGACTAGCCATCCAGCAGTACTTC.

The V gene is TRBV11-3, the J gene TRBJ2-3, with 11 bases identical to TRBD2. Trimming took 5 bases from V and 8 from J; bases not matched to a gene: 3. This CDR3 is 13 amino acids long. From germline, CDR1 is SGHNT and CDR2 YENEEA. In DNA form, the CDR3 reads TGTGCCAGCAGCCTAGCGGGGGGAGGTACGCAGTATTTT. Its protein product is CASSLAGGGTQYF. The variable domain in full, completed from reference TRBV11-3 and TRBJ2-3, reads EAGVVQSPRYKIIEKKQPVAFWCNPISGHNTLYWYLQNLGQGPELLIRYENEEAVDDSQLPKDRFSAERLKGVDSTLKIQPAELGDSAVYLCASSLAGGGTQYFGPGTRLTVL.